Below, 30 T cell receptor beta chains from the same sample are listed, as sequenced in a study of human T cells and chemical hapten exposure. The time point was: patch test 2, 6 weeks after DPC sensitization. Stated treatment: therapeutic diphenylcyclopropenone sensitization with weekly scalp DPC. Each CDR3 protein gets one entry after TCRdb re-called the RACE reads with MiXCR. The sample yields around 360,000 distinct CDR3 sequences, roughly 6.3% seen once. Sequenced here: whole blood, sampled in connection with sensitization to the hapten diphenylcyclopropenone (DPC). The receptor set was obtained from a woman under 30 with alopecia areata. Some clones in this sample may be carry-over from other donors' samples.

This clonotype was counted at least ten times. This chain links TRBV4-3 with TRBJ1-5; D ambiguous. The CDR3 covers 13 residues. Germline V gene lookup returns CDR1 LGHNA and CDR2 YSLEER. Trimming left V 1 base short and J 1 base short, with 2 bases between. In DNA, the CDR3 is TGCGCCAGCAGCCAAGTAAGCAATCAGCCCCAGCATTTT. Translating gives CASSQVSNQPQHF.

The rearrangement uses TRBV29-1 and TRBJ1-5; D ambiguous. V dropped 4 bases and J dropped 0 bases, with 10 bases sitting between them. Germline V CDR1 and CDR2: SQVTM, ANQGSEA. This CDR3 has 14 amino acids. In DNA, the CDR3 is TGCAGCGTTGCTCAGGAAGATAGCAATCAGCCCCAGCATTTT. Translation gives CSVAQEDSNQPQHF. The variable domain in full, with the rest retrieved from reference TRBV29-1 and TRBJ1-5, is SAVISQKPSRDICQRGTSLTIQCQVDSQVTMMFWYRQQPGQSLTLIATANQGSEATYESGFVIDKFPISRPNLTFSTLTVSNMSPEDSSIYLCSVAQEDSNQPQHFGDGTRLSIL.

At least ten counts were recorded for this clonotype. The J gene is TRBJ1-6, the V gene TRBV4-2; no definite D call. V gave up 1 base and J gave up 13 bases, with 17 bases separating them. CDR3 length equals 15 residues. Germline V gene sequence: CDR1 LGHNA, CDR2 YNFKEQ. In DNA form, the CDR3 reads TGTGCCAGCAGCCAAGTGGCCAGCCCCGCGTCGCCCCTCCACTTT. It encodes CASSQVASPASPLHF.

This clonotype was seen a handful of times. The V call is TRBV6-5, the J call TRBJ2-7; D ambiguous. The CDR3 length is 15 residues. V was cut by 0 bases and J by 0 bases, with 9 bases left in between. Per germline, CDR1 MNHEY and CDR2 SVGAGI. CDR3 sequence: CASSYSTEPSYEQYF. CDR3 DNA sequence: TGTGCCAGCAGTTACTCCACGGAACCCTCCTACGAGCAGTACTTC.

This clonotype has ten or more counts. The rearrangement links TRBV12-3 or TRBV12-4 to TRBJ1-2; TRBD1 aligns across 7 bases. The CDR3 runs to 14 residues. V lost 3 bases and J lost 9; bases outside the gene matches: 10. CDR3 amino acids: CASSLQGGKESYTF. CDR3 in DNA: TGTGCCAGCAGTTTGCAGGGGGGGAAAGAAAGCTACACCTTC.

This clonotype was recorded many times. The rearrangement uses TRBV3-1 and TRBJ1-5; 8 positions match TRBD1. V shed 0 bases, J shed 6 bases, and the junction held 13 bases outside the gene matches. This CDR3 region has 18 residues. Germline-derived CDR1 and CDR2 are LGHDT and YNNKEL (reference sequence). CDR3 loop: CASSQDTPGQVKSQPQHF. The DNA for the CDR3 is TGTGCCAGCAGCCAAGACACCCCGGGACAGGTGAAAAGTCAGCCCCAGCATTTT.

This clonotype has more than one count but fewer than ten. The V gene is TRBV16, the J gene TRBJ1-2, with 10 nucleotides matching TRBD1. The CDR3 runs 14 residues. CDR1 and CDR2 from the germline V gene are KGHSY and FQNENV. The V and J ends lost 4 bases and 7 bases, in that order; junction bases with no gene match: 6. The CDR3 coding sequence is TGTGCCAGCAGCCCGGAGACAGGGGGCGGTGGCTACACCTTC. It specifies CASSPETGGGGYTF.

The table lists this clonotype with many counts. The chain combines TRBV7-6 with TRBJ1-6; tentatively, D is TRBD1 (6 bases). The CDR3 covers 16 residues. Trimming cost V 0 bases and J 6 bases, with 12 bases left between them. CDR1 is SGHVS and CDR2 is FNYEAQ in the germline V gene. The CDR3 protein is CASSLASRGGNSPLHF. The CDR3 DNA is TGTGCCAGCAGCTTAGCTTCCAGGGGAGGTAATTCACCCCTCCACTTT.

The V gene is TRBV6-5, the J gene TRBJ1-1; D possibly corresponds to TRBD1 (5 bases). Between the trimmed V and J ends, which lost 0 bases and 2 bases, there was a span of 13 bases. The germline V gene has CDR1 MNHEY and CDR2 SVGAGI. The CDR3 sequence is 16 residues long. The CDR3 DNA is TGTGCCAGCAGTTACTCGATGTCCGGGGGTAACACTGAAGCTTTCTTT. Its protein product is CASSYSMSGGNTEAFF.

This clonotype was seen repeatedly, ten times or more. CDR3 protein: CSARDNHNSPLHF. The CDR3 DNA reads TGCAGTGCTAGAGATAATCATAATTCACCCCTCCACTTT. V gene TRBV20-1 combines with J gene TRBJ1-6; D is undetermined. The CDR3 is 13 residues long. With 0 bases removed from V and 5 bases from J, the gap between germline ends came to 5 bases. Germline CDR1 and CDR2: DFQATT and SNEGSKA (reference sequence).

This clonotype came up many times. This chain uses TRBV7-2 with TRBJ2-3; D unclear. V was pared by 3 bases and J by 6 bases, with 16 bases between. The germline V gene encodes CDR1 SGHTA and CDR2 FQGNSA. This CDR3 comprises 15 residues. CDR3 sequence: CASSFMGWDLDTQYF. The CDR3 region has the DNA TGTGCCAGCAGCTTCATGGGTTGGGATTTGGATACGCAGTATTTT.

In this sample, this clonotype turned up many times. The chain combines TRBV2 with TRBJ2-7; maybe TRBD1 (6 bases). The CDR3 consists of 17 residues. V gave up 5 bases and J gave up 7 bases, with 27 bases separating them. Germline CDR1 SNHLY, CDR2 FYNNEI. This CDR3 reads CASSQGDTLPYSGEQYF. The CDR3 DNA reads as TGTGCCAGCAGTCAAGGGGACACCCTACCCTATTCCGGGGAGCAGTACTTC.

This clonotype came up many times. The rearrangement joins TRBV12-3 or TRBV12-4 to TRBJ1-2; D is ambiguous. CDR3 length: 14 amino acids. Trimming left V 7 bases short and J 4 bases short, with 16 bases between. The CDR3 loop is CASTYAGAPYGYTF. CDR3 coding DNA: TGTGCCAGCACCTACGCCGGCGCACCCTATGGCTACACCTTC.

This clonotype showed up just a few times. The chain links TRBV15 to TRBJ1-2; 9 nucleotides align to TRBD1. The CDR3 spans 15 residues. With 3 bases clipped from V and 3 bases from J, the junction kept 5 bases outside the gene matches. From germline, CDR1 is LNHNV and CDR2 YYDKDF (reference sequence). CDR3 protein: CATSSEQGAYYGYTF. In DNA form, the CDR3 reads TGTGCCACCAGCAGCGAACAGGGGGCCTACTATGGCTACACCTTC.

This clonotype was picked up many times. The V gene is TRBV10-3, the J gene TRBJ1-2; 9 positions agree with TRBD1. The CDR3 is made up of 14 amino acids. CDR1 ENHRY and CDR2 SYGVKD come from the germline V gene. V lost 5 bases and J lost 3; bases outside the gene matches: 4. The CDR3 DNA reads TGTGCCATCAGTCGGACAGGGGTAGACTATGGCTACACCTTC. It yields the protein CAISRTGVDYGYTF.

J is TRBJ2-7 and V is TRBV20-1; TRBD1 is a possible D gene (6 bases). The V gene's germline CDR1 is DFQATT and CDR2 SNEGSKA (reference sequence). Trimming removed 6 bases at V and 4 bases at J, with 22 bases between. The CDR3 extends over 15 amino acids. CDR3 nucleotides: TGCAGTGCCCCCCCAGGGGCCGGTGGAGGATACGAGCAGTACTTC. Translation: CSAPPGAGGGYEQYF.

This clonotype has a handful of counts. The chain combines TRBV28 with TRBJ1-1, with a tentative D call TRBD1 (5 bases). The CDR3 is 16 residues long. V was pared by 2 bases and J by 0 bases, with 13 bases between. Germline V gene lookup returns CDR1 MDHEN and CDR2 SYDVKM. The CDR3 reads CASSLTTGVMNTEAFF. The CDR3 DNA reads TGTGCCAGCAGTTTAACCACGGGGGTAATGAACACTGAAGCTTTCTTT.

The chain is built from TRBV6-5 and TRBJ1-1; TRBD1 is a possible D gene (6 bases). Trimming removed 7 bases from V and 1 base from J, with 13 bases in between. Germline V gene lookup returns CDR1 MNHEY and CDR2 SVGAGI. The CDR3 is made up of 14 amino acids. The CDR3 DNA is TGTGCCAGCACCCAACAGGGACAGAACACTGAAGCTTTCTTT. As protein: CASTQQGQNTEAFF.

In this sample, this clonotype turned up many times. This chain uses TRBV15 with TRBJ1-5; no reliable D call. Deletions cut 0 bases from V and 7 bases from J, with 10 bases between. Germline V gene sequence: CDR1 LNHNV, CDR2 YYDKDF (reference sequence). This CDR3 has 14 residues. This chain's CDR3 is CATSRDNMGQPQHF. The CDR3 bases are TGTGCCACCAGCAGAGATAACATGGGCCAGCCCCAGCATTTT. The full variable domain, completed using reference TRBV15 and TRBJ1-5, is DAMVIQNPRYQVTQFGKPVTLSCSQTLNHNVMYWYQQKSSQAPKLLFHYYDKDFNNEADTPDNFQSRRPNTSFCFLDIRSPGLGDTAMYLCATSRDNMGQPQHFGDGTRLSIL.

This chain joins TRBV3-1 and TRBJ2-7; TRBD1 aligns across 10 bases. The CDR3 spans 15 residues. The junction had 6 bases not matched to a gene; V was cut back by 4 bases and J by 3 bases. Germline loops: CDR1 LGHDT, CDR2 YNNKEL (reference sequence). CDR3 DNA: TGTGCCAGCAGCCGTCCCGGGACAGGGGTCTACGAGCAGTACTTC. As protein: CASSRPGTGVYEQYF.

The chain uses TRBV29-1 and TRBJ2-3; tentatively, D is TRBD1 (6 bases). Germline V gene lookup returns CDR1 SQVTM and CDR2 ANQGSEA. Trimming cost V 3 bases and J 3 bases, with 7 bases left between them. CDR3 length: 12 residues. CDR3 nucleotide sequence: TGCAGCGTTGATAGGGGGACAGATACGCAGTATTTT. Protein product: CSVDRGTDTQYF.

This sequence joins TRBV10-3 and TRBJ2-1, with D perhaps being TRBD1 or TRBD2 (5 bases each). There are 15 residues in the CDR3. Deletions cut 8 bases from V and 7 bases from J, with 21 bases between. CDR1 is ENHRY and CDR2 is SYGVKD in the germline V gene. The CDR3: CAIGAGDTVGNEQFF. In nucleotides, the CDR3 is TGTGCCATCGGGGCCGGGGATACAGTGGGAAATGAGCAGTTCTTC.

V gene TRBV18 combines with J gene TRBJ1-1; 9 bases match TRBD1. The CDR3 length is 14 residues. Germline lookup yields CDR1 KGHSH and CDR2 LQKENI. After removal of 3 bases from V and 4 bases from J, the junction contained 3 bases not matched to a gene. CDR3 sequence reads: CASSPRDRATEAFF. The CDR3 coding sequence is TGTGCCAGCTCACCCCGGGACAGGGCCACTGAAGCTTTCTTT.

This clonotype showed up many times. The chain combines TRBV3-1 with TRBJ1-2; the match to TRBD1 covers 10 bases. CDR3 length: 19 residues. The trim removed 0 bases at V and 4 bases at J, leaving 14 bases unmatched. From germline, CDR1 is LGHDT and CDR2 YNNKEL (reference sequence). CDR3 sequence reads: CASSQDPVPGQGQGYGYTF. The CDR3 DNA sequence: TGTGCCAGCAGCCAAGATCCCGTCCCGGGACAGGGGCAGGGCTATGGCTACACCTTC.

As concerns this clonotype: The junction departs from germline at one end; a sequencing error may be responsible. The chain uses TRBV20-1 and TRBJ1-1; weak D call: TRBD1 (5 bases). The germline CDR1 and CDR2 sequences are DFQATT and SNEGSKA (reference sequence). The CDR3 is made up of 13 amino acids. CDR3 sequence reads: CSAREGPNTEAFF. DNA for the CDR3: TGCAGTGCCAGAGAGGGGCCGAACACTGAAGCTTTCTTT.

This clonotype was counted between two and nine times. A junction end diverges from the germline sequence, so it may reflect a read error. The chain has TRBV7-2 and TRBJ2-5; 9 bases match TRBD1. From germline, CDR1 is SGHTA and CDR2 FQGNSA. The CDR3 covers 12 residues. The CDR3 here is CASSPTGGPSFF. CDR3 sequence (DNA): TGTGCCAGCAGCCCTACAGGGGGCCCAAGCTTTTTC.

This clonotype was observed a handful of times. The chain links TRBV4-2 to TRBJ2-5; the match to TRBD2 covers 12 bases. This CDR3 has 18 amino acids. Per germline, CDR1 LGHNA and CDR2 YNFKEQ. V lost 4 bases and J lost 2; bases outside the gene matches: 11. CDR3 sequence reads: CASSPLTSGGRGQETQYF. Written as DNA, the CDR3 is TGTGCCAGCAGCCCGTTGACTAGCGGGGGCCGGGGACAAGAGACCCAGTACTTC.

This clonotype was counted only a few times. The rearrangement uses TRBV7-2 and TRBJ2-7; either TRBD1 or TRBD2 may supply D (6 bases each). Germline V gene data show CDR1 as SGHTA and CDR2 as FQGNSA. Trimming cost V 4 bases and J 3 bases, with 13 bases left between them. This CDR3 contains 14 residues. Here the CDR3 reads CASSSNRGLYEQYF. CDR3 nucleotide sequence: TGTGCCAGCAGCTCGAACCGGGGGCTCTACGAGCAGTACTTC.

V is TRBV4-3 and J is TRBJ2-7, with D perhaps TRBD1 (6 bases). V gave up 0 bases and J gave up 6 bases, with 15 bases separating them. Germline CDR1 and CDR2: LGHNA and YSLEER. This CDR3 region has 15 residues. In DNA, the CDR3 is TGCGCCAGCAGCCAAGAAGGCAGGGGATATCTCGAGCAGTACTTC. It yields the protein CASSQEGRGYLEQYF.

This clonotype has a handful of counts. The J gene is TRBJ1-2, the V gene TRBV27; TRBD1 is a possible D gene (5 bases). Germline CDR1 and CDR2: MNHEY and SMNVEV (reference sequence). The V gene lost 6 bases and the J gene lost 3 bases, with 11 bases spanning the gap. The CDR3 runs 13 residues. The CDR3 loop reads CASSGGQHYGYTF. CDR3 bases: TGTGCCAGCAGCGGAGGACAACACTATGGCTACACCTTC.